These 18 T cell receptor beta chains came from one sample sequenced in a study of cytomegalovirus exposure and HLA in healthy donors. Vbeta (60) and Jbeta (13) primers were used in the PCR. Produced via immunoSEQ multiplex PCR; TCRdb's table is partial and in-frame only. Here the sample spans over 150,000 clones, around 82% being singletons. Sequenced input: PBMCs. All receptors derive from a man aged 50 or older in good health and CMV-seropositive.

The V and J genes are TRBV19 and TRBJ2-7, with D maybe TRBD1 (5 bases). The V end lost 5 bases, the J end lost 2 bases, and 13 bases lay between the germline ends. CDR3 length: 14 amino acids. Germline V gene sequence: CDR1 LNHDA, CDR2 SQIVND (reference sequence). The CDR3 DNA is TGTGCCAGTAGTCTGAGGCAGGGCACCTACGAGCAGTACTTC. Translating it yields CASSLRQGTYEQYF.

The rearrangement uses TRBV12-5 and TRBJ2-3; 10 bases match TRBD1. The CDR3 loop spans 14 amino acids. Germline loops: CDR1 LGHNT, CDR2 FRNRAP. Trimming at V came to 6 bases and at J to 6 bases, leaving 6 bases not matched to a gene. CDR3 sequence (DNA): TGTGCTAGTGGGAGACAGGGGGCATCGGATACGCAGTATTTT. The encoded protein is CASGRQGASDTQYF.

The V call is TRBV14, the J call TRBJ2-7, with 7 bases fitting TRBD1. Losses at the gene ends were 1 base for V and 7 bases for J; bases not matched to a gene: 16. This CDR3 is 17 amino acids long. Per the germline V gene, CDR1 is SGHDN and CDR2 is FVKESK. The CDR3 loop reads CASSQGLTGMVLGEQYF. CDR3 in DNA: TGTGCCAGCAGCCAAGGGTTGACAGGGATGGTTCTTGGGGAGCAGTACTTC.

The chain has TRBV5-1 and TRBJ2-5; the D is unclear. The DNA end lines up better with TRBJ2-7; the J call may be wrong. The CDR3 runs 14 residues. Germline CDR1 SGHRS, CDR2 YFSETQ. The CDR3 sequence is CASSLLVSSYEQYF. The CDR3, as DNA: TGCGCCAGCAGCCTCTTAGTAAGCTCCTACGAGCAGTACTTC.

The V call is TRBV2, the J call TRBJ2-3; 7 nucleotides agree with TRBD2. After removal of 6 bases from V and 2 bases from J, the junction contained 5 bases not matched to a gene. CDR3 length equals 14 residues. Per the germline V gene, CDR1 is SNHLY and CDR2 is FYNNEI. The chain's CDR3 is CASRRGGFTDTQYF. For the CDR3, the DNA is TGTGCCAGCAGGCGCGGGGGATTCACAGATACGCAGTATTTT. Full variable domain (remainder filled in from reference TRBV2 and TRBJ2-3): EPEVTQTPSHQVTQMGQEVILRCVPISNHLYFYWYRQILGQKVEFLVSFYNNEISEKSEIFDDQFSVERPDGSNFTLKIRSTKLEDSAMYFCASRRGGFTDTQYFGPGTRLTVL.

This sequence joins TRBV28 and TRBJ2-7, with TRBD1 identical over 9 bases. The germline V gene encodes CDR1 MDHEN and CDR2 SYDVKM. Unmatched junction bases numbered 11, after V lost 10 bases and J lost 4 bases. The CDR3 totals 14 residues. The CDR3 coding sequence is TGTGCCACCGAGGGGGGGGACAGGGTGTACGAGCAGTACTTC. Translating it yields CATEGGDRVYEQYF. Full variable domain (missing parts from reference TRBV28 and TRBJ2-7): DVKVTQSSRYLVKRTGEKVFLECVQDMDHENMFWYRQDPGLGLRLIYFSYDVKMKEKGDIPEGYSVSREKKERFSLILESASTNQTSMYLCATEGGDRVYEQYFGPGTRLTVT.

The chain combines TRBV4-1 with TRBJ1-6, with D hard to call. Germline V gene lookup returns CDR1 MGHRA and CDR2 YSYEKL. The CDR3 runs 14 residues. Trimming removed 1 base at V and 5 bases at J, with 6 bases between. Here the CDR3 reads CASSQGGNNSPLHF. The CDR3 nucleotides are TGCGCCAGCAGCCAAGGAGGAAATAATTCACCCCTCCACTTT.

The genes are TRBV11-3 and TRBJ2-3; weak D call: TRBD1 (6 bases). V lost 5 bases, J lost 0 bases, and 12 bases lay in between. This CDR3 contains 15 residues. CDR1 is SGHNT and CDR2 is YENEEA in the germline V gene. The CDR3 here is CASSPGQTSTDTQYF. The CDR3 DNA reads TGTGCCAGCAGCCCCGGACAGACGAGCACAGATACGCAGTATTTT.

The rearrangement uses TRBV30 and TRBJ1-1; 9 bases fit TRBD1. The CDR3 is made up of 15 amino acids. V lost 3 bases and J lost 0; bases outside the gene matches: 5. The germline gives CDR1 GTSNPN, CDR2 SVGIG (reference sequence). The CDR3 sequence: CAWSPGTGLNTEAFF. The CDR3 region has the DNA TGTGCCTGGAGCCCAGGGACAGGGCTGAACACTGAAGCTTTCTTT.

The chain recombines TRBV18 with TRBJ1-1, with a weak D call TRBD1 (6 bases). The CDR3 totals 15 residues. V was pared by 1 base and J by 0 bases, with 9 bases between. Germline values: CDR1 KGHSH, CDR2 LQKENI. The CDR3 loop reads CASSPRGQMNTEAFF. The CDR3 DNA sequence: TGTGCCAGCTCACCACGCGGACAGATGAACACTGAAGCTTTCTTT.

The rearrangement joins TRBV18 to TRBJ2-1; 8 bases match TRBD1. V lost 0 bases and J lost 2; bases outside the gene matches: 9. Germline loops: CDR1 KGHSH, CDR2 LQKENI. This CDR3 contains 18 residues. CDR3 nucleotide sequence: TGTGCCAGCTCACCACCAGGAACAGGGGGGCTAACCTACAATGAGCAGTTCTTC. It specifies CASSPPGTGGLTYNEQFF. Filled out from reference TRBV18 and TRBJ2-1, the complete variable domain reads NAGVMQNPRHLVRRRGQEARLRCSPMKGHSHVYWYRQLPEEGLKFMVYLQKENIIDESGMPKERFSAEFPKEGPSILRIQQVVRGDSAAYFCASSPPGTGGLTYNEQFFGPGTRLTVL.

This chain uses TRBV6-4 with TRBJ2-3, with D maybe TRBD2 (6 bases). The CDR3 loop spans 12 amino acids. Germline V gene data show CDR1 as MRHNA and CDR2 as SNTAGT. V lost 5 bases, J lost 5 bases, and 8 bases lay in between. The CDR3 sequence is CASSLGGDTQYF. The CDR3 nucleotides read TGTGCCAGCAGTCTCGGGGGAGATACGCAGTATTTT.

This chain uses TRBV7-2 with TRBJ1-1; D not resolved. V was pared by 1 base and J by 0 bases, with 15 bases between. The CDR3 is 17 residues long. Germline values: CDR1 SGHTA, CDR2 FQGNSA. CDR3 sequence reads: CASSLVGPQSLNTEAFF. The CDR3 nucleotides are TGTGCCAGCAGCTTAGTTGGGCCTCAATCCCTGAACACTGAAGCTTTCTTT.

The chain uses TRBV9 and TRBJ2-1; 9 positions agree with TRBD1. The J segment lost 8 bases and the V segment lost 3 bases, leaving 9 bases of the junction unmatched. The CDR3 runs 15 residues. Germline V gives CDR1 SGDLS, CDR2 YYNGEE. In nucleotides, the CDR3 is TGTGCCAGCAGCGCCTCCCCGGACAGGGGAGATGAGCAGTTCTTC. Residues: CASSASPDRGDEQFF.

This rearrangement joins TRBV11-2 to TRBJ2-3; D ambiguous. V dropped 1 base and J dropped 6 bases, with 8 bases sitting between them. CDR1 SGHAT and CDR2 FQNNGV come from the germline V gene. This CDR3 contains 13 residues. CDR3 bases: TGTGCCAGCAGCTTAGTCTACAGCGATACGCAGTATTTT. It is translated as CASSLVYSDTQYF.

The CDR3 coding sequence is TGTGCCTGGAGAAGGAGAGACTTGAACACTGAAGCTTTCTTT. This translates into CAWRRRDLNTEAFF. This chain connects TRBV30 to TRBJ1-1; D ambiguous. Trimming cost V 3 bases and J 0 bases, with 11 bases left between them. This CDR3 has 14 amino acids. Germline V gene sequence: CDR1 GTSNPN, CDR2 SVGIG (reference sequence).

The J gene is TRBJ2-5, the V gene TRBV2; the match to TRBD1 covers 10 bases. Germline V gene data show CDR1 as SNHLY and CDR2 as FYNNEI. The CDR3 has 14 amino acids. Unmatched junction bases numbered 8, after V lost 9 bases and J lost 4 bases. CDR3: CASSSGQGRETQYF. As DNA, the CDR3 is TGTGCCAGTTCCTCGGGACAGGGGAGAGAGACCCAGTACTTC.

The chain has TRBV5-4 and TRBJ1-4; 9 positions match TRBD1. Germline V gene lookup returns CDR1 SGHNT and CDR2 YYREEE (reference sequence). Unmatched junction bases numbered 5, after V lost 4 bases and J lost 7 bases. This CDR3 spans 14 amino acids. CDR3 residues: CASSPGQGSEKLFF. The CDR3 DNA is TGTGCCAGCAGCCCGGGACAGGGTAGTGAAAAACTGTTTTTT. Full variable domain (missing parts from reference TRBV5-4 and TRBJ1-4): ETGVTQSPTHLIKTRGQQVTLRCSSQSGHNTVSWYQQALGQGPQFIFQYYREEENGRGNFPPRFSGLQFPNYSSELNVNALELDDSALYLCASSPGQGSEKLFFGSGTQLSVL.